This T cell receptor beta chain was sequenced in a study of blood T cells in healthy people across ages. General study points: PBMCs were not sorted, which prevented a conclusive comparison of naive versus antigen-experienced cells.

With a J-beta primer mix and a sample-barcoded 5' primer, a second PCR ran about 7 to 12 cycles. Via MiXCR, TCRdb re-called the 5' RACE reads, giving one row per CDR3 protein. The data contain 1.5 million to 2 million distinct CDR3 sequences, about two fifths of them singletons. Germline-derived CDR1 and CDR2 are LGHNA and YNFKEQ. V lost 0 bases to trimming and J lost 10 bases, with 16 bases between them. The CDR3 consists of 15 residues. Approximately 9.7 milliliters was the volume of peripheral blood drawn from each donor. This clonotype was seen more than once but under ten times. Its antigen remains unidentified.

The TCR originated in a human donor in good health. The rearrangement joins TRBV4-2 to TRBJ2-1, with D perhaps TRBD2 (6 bases). The sequencing input was blood. CDR3 protein: CASSQESGTSYEQFF. CDR3 DNA sequence: TGTGCCAGCAGCCAAGAGTCGGGGACTTCCTACGAGCAGTTCTTC.